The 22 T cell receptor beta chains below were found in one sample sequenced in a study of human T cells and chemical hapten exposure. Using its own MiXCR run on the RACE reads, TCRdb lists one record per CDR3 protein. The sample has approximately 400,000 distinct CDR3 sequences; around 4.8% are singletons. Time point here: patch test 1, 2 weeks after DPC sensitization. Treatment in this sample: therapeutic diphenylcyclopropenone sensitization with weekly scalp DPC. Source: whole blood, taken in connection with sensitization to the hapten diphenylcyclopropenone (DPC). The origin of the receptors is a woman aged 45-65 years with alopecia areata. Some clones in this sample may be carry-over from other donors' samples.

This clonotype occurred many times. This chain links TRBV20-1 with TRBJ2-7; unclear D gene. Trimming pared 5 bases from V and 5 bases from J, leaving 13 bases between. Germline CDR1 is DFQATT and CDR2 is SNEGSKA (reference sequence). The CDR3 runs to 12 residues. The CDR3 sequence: CSAGRIEHEQYF. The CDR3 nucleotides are TGCAGTGCTGGTCGGATAGAGCACGAGCAGTACTTC.

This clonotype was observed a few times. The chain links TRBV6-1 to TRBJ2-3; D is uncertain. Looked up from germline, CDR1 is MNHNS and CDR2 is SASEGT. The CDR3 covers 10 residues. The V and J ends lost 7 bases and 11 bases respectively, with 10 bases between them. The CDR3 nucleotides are TGTGCCAGCACCTCAGTAGTGCAGTATTTT. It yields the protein CASTSVVQYF.

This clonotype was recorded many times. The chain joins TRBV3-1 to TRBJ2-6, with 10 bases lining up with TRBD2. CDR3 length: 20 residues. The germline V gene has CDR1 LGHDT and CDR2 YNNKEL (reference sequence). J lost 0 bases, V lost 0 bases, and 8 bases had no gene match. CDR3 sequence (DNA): TGTGCCAGCAGCCAAGATTGGTTAGCGGGGGGATCCTCTGGGGCCAACGTCCTGACTTTC. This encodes CASSQDWLAGGSSGANVLTF. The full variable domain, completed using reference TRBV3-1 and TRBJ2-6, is DTAVSQTPKYLVTQMGNDKSIKCEQNLGHDTMYWYKQDSKKFLKIMFSYNNKELIINETVPNRFSPKSPDKAHLNLHINSLELGDSAVYFCASSQDWLAGGSSGANVLTFGAGSRLTVL.

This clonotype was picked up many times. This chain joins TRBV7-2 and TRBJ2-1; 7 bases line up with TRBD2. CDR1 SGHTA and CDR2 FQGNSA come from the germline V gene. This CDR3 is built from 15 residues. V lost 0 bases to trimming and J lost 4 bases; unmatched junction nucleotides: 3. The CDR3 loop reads CASSLAMGGYNEQFF. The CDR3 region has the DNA TGTGCCAGCAGCTTAGCCATGGGAGGGTACAATGAGCAGTTCTTC.

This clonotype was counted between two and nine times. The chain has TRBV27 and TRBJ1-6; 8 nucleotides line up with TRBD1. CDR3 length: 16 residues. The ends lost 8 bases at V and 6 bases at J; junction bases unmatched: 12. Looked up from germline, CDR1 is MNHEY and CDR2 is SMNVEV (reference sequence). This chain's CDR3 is CASPRAWTGFNSPLHF. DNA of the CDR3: TGTGCCAGCCCCCGAGCGTGGACAGGGTTTAATTCACCCCTCCACTTT.

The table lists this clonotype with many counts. The CDR3 reads CATRREGTLLAKNIQYF. CDR3 DNA sequence: TGTGCCACCAGGAGGGAGGGGACTCTCCTAGCCAAAAACATTCAGTACTTC. The genes are TRBV2 and TRBJ2-4; 7 nucleotides align to TRBD2. The CDR3 is made up of 17 amino acids. Looked up from germline, CDR1 is SNHLY and CDR2 is FYNNEI. V trimming: 10 bases; J trimming: 0 bases; junction bases outside the gene matches: 15.

CDR3 sequence reads: CASSKDRGSASYNEQFF. The CDR3 nucleotides read TGTGCCAGCAGCAAGGACAGGGGGTCAGCGTCCTACAATGAGCAGTTCTTC. The V and J genes are TRBV6-2 or TRBV6-3 and TRBJ2-1, with TRBD1 identical over 10 bases. The J segment lost 1 base and the V segment lost 6 bases, leaving 9 bases of the junction unmatched. Germline V gene sequence: CDR1 MNHEY, CDR2 SVGEGT. The CDR3 spans 17 residues.

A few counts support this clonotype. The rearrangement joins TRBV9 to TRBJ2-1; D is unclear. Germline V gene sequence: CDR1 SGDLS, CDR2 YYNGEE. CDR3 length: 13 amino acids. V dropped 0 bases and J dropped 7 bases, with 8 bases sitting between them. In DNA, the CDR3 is TGTGCCAGCAGCGTAGACGTAGGGAATGAGCAGTTCTTC. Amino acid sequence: CASSVDVGNEQFF.

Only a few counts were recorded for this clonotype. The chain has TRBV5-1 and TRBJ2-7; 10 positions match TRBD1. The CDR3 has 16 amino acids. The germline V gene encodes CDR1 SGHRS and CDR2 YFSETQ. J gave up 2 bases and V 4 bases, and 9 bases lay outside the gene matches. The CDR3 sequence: CASSPLLGQGAYEQYF. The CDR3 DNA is TGCGCCAGCAGCCCCTTACTTGGACAGGGGGCCTACGAGCAGTACTTC.

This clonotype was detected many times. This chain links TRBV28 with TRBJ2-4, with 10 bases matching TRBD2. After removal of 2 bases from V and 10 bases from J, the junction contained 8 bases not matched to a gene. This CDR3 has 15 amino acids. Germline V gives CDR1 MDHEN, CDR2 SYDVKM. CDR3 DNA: TGTGCCAGCAGTTTAAGACTAGCGGGTACGCCGATTCAGTACTTC. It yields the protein CASSLRLAGTPIQYF.

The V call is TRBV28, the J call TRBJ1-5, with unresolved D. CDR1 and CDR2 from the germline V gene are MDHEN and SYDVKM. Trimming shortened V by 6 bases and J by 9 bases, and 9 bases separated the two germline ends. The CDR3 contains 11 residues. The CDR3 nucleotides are TGTGCCAGCAGGTACCGGGGGCCCCAGCATTTT. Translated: CASRYRGPQHF.

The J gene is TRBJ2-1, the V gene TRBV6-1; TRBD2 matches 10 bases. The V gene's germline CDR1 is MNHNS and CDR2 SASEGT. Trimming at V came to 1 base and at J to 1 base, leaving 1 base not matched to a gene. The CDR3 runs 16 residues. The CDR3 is CASSEVLAGSYNEQFF. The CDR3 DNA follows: TGTGCCAGCAGTGAAGTACTAGCGGGGTCCTACAATGAGCAGTTCTTC.

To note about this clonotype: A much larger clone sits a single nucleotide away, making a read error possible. The CDR3 DNA sequence: TGTGCCAGCAGCTTAGGAGCAGTTGAGCAGCACTTC. The encoded protein is CASSLGAVEQHF. The rearrangement links TRBV11-2 to TRBJ2-7; no definite D call. Germline loops: CDR1 SGHAT, CDR2 FQNNGV. The CDR3 has 12 amino acids.

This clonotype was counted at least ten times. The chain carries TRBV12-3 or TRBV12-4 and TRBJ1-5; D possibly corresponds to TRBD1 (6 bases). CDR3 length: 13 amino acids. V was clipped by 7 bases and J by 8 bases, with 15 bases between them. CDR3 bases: TGTGCCAGCACCCCTAGGGGGGAAGAGCCCCAGCATTTT. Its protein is CASTPRGEEPQHF.

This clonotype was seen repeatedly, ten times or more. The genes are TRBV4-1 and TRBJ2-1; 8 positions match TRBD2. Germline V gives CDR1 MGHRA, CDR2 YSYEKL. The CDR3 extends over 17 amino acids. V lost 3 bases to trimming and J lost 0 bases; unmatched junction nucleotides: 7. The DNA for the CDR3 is TGCGCCAGCAGCCACCCCCTTGCGGGGGGCTCCTACAATGAGCAGTTCTTC. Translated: CASSHPLAGGSYNEQFF.

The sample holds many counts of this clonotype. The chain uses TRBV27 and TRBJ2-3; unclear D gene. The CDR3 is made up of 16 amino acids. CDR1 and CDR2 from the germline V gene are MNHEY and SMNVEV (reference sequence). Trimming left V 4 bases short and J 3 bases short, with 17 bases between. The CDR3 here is CASSYGVSLPTDTQYF. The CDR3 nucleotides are TGTGCCAGCAGTTATGGAGTCTCTCTCCCGACAGATACGCAGTATTTT.

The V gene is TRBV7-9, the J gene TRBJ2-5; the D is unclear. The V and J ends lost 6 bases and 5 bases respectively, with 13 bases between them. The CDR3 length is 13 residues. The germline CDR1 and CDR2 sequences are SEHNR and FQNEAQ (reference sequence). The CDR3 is CASSLARFETQYF. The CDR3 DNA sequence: TGTGCCAGCAGTTTGGCTAGATTTGAGACCCAGTACTTC. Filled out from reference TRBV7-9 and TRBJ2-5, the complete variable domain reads DTGVSQNPRHKITKRGQNVTFRCDPISEHNRLYWYRQTLGQGPEFLTYFQNEAQLEKSRLLSDRFSAERPKGSFSTLEIQRTEQGDSAMYLCASSLARFETQYFGPGTRLLVL.

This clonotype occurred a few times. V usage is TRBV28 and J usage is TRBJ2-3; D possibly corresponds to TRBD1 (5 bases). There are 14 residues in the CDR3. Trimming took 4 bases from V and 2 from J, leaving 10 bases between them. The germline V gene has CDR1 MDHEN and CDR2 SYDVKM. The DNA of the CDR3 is TGTGCCAGCAGTTCGCCAGGGAACACAGATACGCAGTATTTT. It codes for CASSSPGNTDTQYF.

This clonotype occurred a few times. This chain's CDR3 is CAWGGHSNQPQHF. The CDR3 nucleotides read TGTGCCTGGGGGGGACATAGCAATCAGCCCCAGCATTTT. The chain joins TRBV30 to TRBJ1-5; possibly TRBD1 for D (6 bases). Germline CDR1 and CDR2: GTSNPN and SVGIG (reference sequence). Trimming pared 5 bases from V and 0 bases from J, leaving 8 bases between. This CDR3 contains 13 residues.

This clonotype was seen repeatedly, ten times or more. In DNA form, the CDR3 reads TGTGCCAGCAGCCCAGGGGGGTTCGACGAGCAGTACTTC. Its translation is CASSPGGFDEQYF. The chain carries TRBV12-3 or TRBV12-4 and TRBJ2-7; D is perhaps TRBD1 (7 bases). The V gene lost 6 bases and the J gene lost 5 bases, with 14 bases spanning the gap. The CDR3 loop spans 13 amino acids.

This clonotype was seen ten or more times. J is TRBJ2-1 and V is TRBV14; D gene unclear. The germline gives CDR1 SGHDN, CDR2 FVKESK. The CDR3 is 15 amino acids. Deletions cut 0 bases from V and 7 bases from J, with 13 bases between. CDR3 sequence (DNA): TGTGCCAGCAGCCAAGAAGTTTTGCGCGGTAATGAGCAGTTCTTC. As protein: CASSQEVLRGNEQFF.

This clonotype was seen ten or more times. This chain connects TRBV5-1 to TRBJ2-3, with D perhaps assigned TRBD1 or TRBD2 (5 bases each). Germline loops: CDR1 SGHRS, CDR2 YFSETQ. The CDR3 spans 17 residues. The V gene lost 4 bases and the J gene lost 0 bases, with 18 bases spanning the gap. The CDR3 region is CASSPGSAGRSTDTQYF. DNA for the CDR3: TGCGCCAGCAGCCCTGGCAGCGCAGGGAGAAGCACAGATACGCAGTATTTT.